The following is a T cell receptor beta chain sequence with its context. Its specificity is not known. At cycle 4 day 1, cycle 7 day 1, and baseline, blood was sampled. This sample stems from a study of OX40 agonist ivuxolimab in advanced cancers. Only in-frame clones appear in the TCRdb table, and some are missing; sequencing was by immunoSEQ multiplex PCR. In the table there are tens of thousands of clones, roughly nine tenths of which are singletons. Overall study findings and caveats: CD4+ and CD8+ blood T cells expanded clonally by week 6 at 0.1 to 3.0 mg/kg. Which antigen the expanded peripheral T cells recognized is unknown. Researchers report that CD8+ T cells had, on average, more expanded clones than CD4+.

Trimming stripped 2 bases from V and 8 bases from J, with 12 bases between. Per the germline V gene, CDR1 is MDHEN and CDR2 is SYDVKM. This CDR3 is 13 amino acids long. The genes are TRBV28 and TRBJ1-2; D is uncertain. The source material was CD4+ or CD8+ T cells sorted from blood, sampled in a trial of the OX40 agonist ivuxolimab. The TCR comes from an adult with an advanced solid tumor such as melanoma, head and neck, liver or kidney cancer. This CDR3 is CASSLERVGGYTF. CDR3 nucleotides: TGTGCCAGCAGTTTAGAAAGGGTCGGGGGCTACACCTTC.